A single sample gave rise to the 14 T cell receptor beta chains below, sequenced in a study of blood T cell repertoires in COVID-19. Assay: immunoSEQ multiplex PCR; the TCRdb copy retains only in-frame clones and omits some. The sample has roughly 260,000 clones; roughly 87% are singletons. Sequenced sample: PBMCs or T cells enriched from blood (not recorded which). The receptors were gathered from a woman aged 30 to 39 with acute COVID-19.

This CDR3 reads CASSPLKGLAGGTDTQYF. The CDR3, as DNA: TGTGCCAGCAGCCCCCTGAAAGGGCTAGCGGGGGGCACAGATACGCAGTATTTT. The V call is TRBV7-9, the J call TRBJ2-3, with 10 bases aligning to TRBD2. Germline lookup yields CDR1 SEHNR and CDR2 FQNEAQ (reference sequence). The CDR3 spans 18 residues. The V gene end was trimmed by 5 bases and the J gene end by 1 base; junction bases not matched to a gene: 12.

The chain is built from TRBV19 and TRBJ2-7; D may be TRBD1 (6 bases). This CDR3 has 15 residues. With 5 bases removed from V and 0 bases from J, the gap between germline ends came to 14 bases. The germline CDR1 and CDR2 sequences are LNHDA and SQIVND (reference sequence). CDR3 nucleotides: TGTGCCAGTAGTTTTGGCAGGGGCTCCTCCTACGAGCAGTACTTC. Protein product: CASSFGRGSSYEQYF.

The V and J genes are TRBV11-2 and TRBJ2-1, with 7 bases matching TRBD2. Germline V CDR1 and CDR2: SGHAT, FQNNGV. The CDR3 loop spans 15 amino acids. V was clipped by 5 bases and J by 2 bases; unmatched bases: 6. The CDR3 DNA reads as TGTGCCAGCAGCCCCCAAGCGGGGACCTACAATGAGCAGTTCTTC. This codes for CASSPQAGTYNEQFF.

This chain links TRBV29-1 with TRBJ2-3, with 8 nucleotides matching TRBD1. V gave up 6 bases and J gave up 3 bases; unmatched junction bases: 11. CDR3 length equals 15 residues. Germline V gives CDR1 SQVTM, CDR2 ANQGSEA. DNA for the CDR3: TGCAGCGTACCACCGGGCGACAGGGGAACAGATACGCAGTATTTT. It encodes CSVPPGDRGTDTQYF.

In DNA form, the CDR3 reads TGTGCCAGCAGCTTGTCCCCTGACACCAGGGAACCCTATGGCTACACCTTC. It specifies CASSLSPDTREPYGYTF. The chain joins TRBV5-5 to TRBJ1-2; maybe TRBD1 (5 bases). CDR3 size: 17 residues. The V gene lost 1 base and the J gene lost 4 bases, with 20 bases spanning the gap. Germline CDR1 SGHKS, CDR2 YYEKEE (reference sequence).

V gene TRBV24-1 combines with J gene TRBJ1-1; 11 bases are a match to TRBD1. The CDR3 is 18 amino acids. Germline V gives CDR1 KGHDR, CDR2 SFDVKD. The V and J ends lost 6 bases and 0 bases, in that order; junction bases with no gene match: 11. Here the CDR3 reads CATSPAPGQGALNTEAFF. The CDR3 region has the DNA TGTGCCACCAGTCCCGCCCCCGGACAGGGGGCCTTGAACACTGAAGCTTTCTTT.

The chain joins TRBV5-5 to TRBJ2-7; TRBD2 agrees at 9 bases. CDR3 length: 13 residues. Germline assignment: CDR1 SGHKS and CDR2 YYEKEE (reference sequence). Losses at the gene ends were 5 bases for V and 6 bases for J; bases not matched to a gene: 6. CDR3 region: CASRSSGTGEQYF. The CDR3 DNA is TGTGCCAGCAGATCTAGCGGGACGGGCGAGCAGTACTTC.

This clone was recorded only once. The J gene is TRBJ2-3, the V gene TRBV9, with D tentatively TRBD1 (6 bases). The germline CDR1 and CDR2 sequences are SGDLS and YYNGEE. CDR3 size: 13 residues. Trimming removed 3 bases at V and 7 bases at J, with 12 bases between. CDR3 nucleotides: TGTGCCAGCAGCGCACCACAGGGCTATACGCAGTATTTT. Protein sequence: CASSAPQGYTQYF.

This sequence joins TRBV19 and TRBJ2-7; 10 positions match TRBD2. The CDR3 runs 10 residues. CDR1 is LNHDA and CDR2 is SQIVND in the germline V gene (reference sequence). The CDR3: CASTPSGSRV. The DNA of the CDR3 is TGTGCCAGTACCCCTAGCGGGAGTCGGGTC.

The chain has TRBV27 and TRBJ1-4, with a tentative D call TRBD1 (5 bases). V shed 1 base and J shed 5 bases, with 11 bases lying between them. Germline-derived CDR1 and CDR2 are MNHEY and SMNVEV (reference sequence). This CDR3 contains 15 residues. The CDR3 reads CASSLLGGRNEKLFF. CDR3 in DNA: TGTGCCAGCAGTTTATTGGGGGGGAGGAATGAAAAACTGTTTTTT.

The chain employs TRBV24-1 and TRBJ2-3; 11 bases are a match to TRBD2. V was clipped by 2 bases and J by 5 bases; unmatched bases: 8. Germline V gene sequence: CDR1 KGHDR, CDR2 SFDVKD. The CDR3 contains 17 residues. CDR3 coding DNA: TGTGCCACCAGTGATTCCACACTAGCGGGAGTTGGAGATACGCAGTATTTT. Amino acids: CATSDSTLAGVGDTQYF.

The chain couples TRBV27 to TRBJ2-1; TRBD2 aligns across 8 bases. This CDR3 spans 15 amino acids. Unmatched junction bases numbered 0, after V lost 2 bases and J lost 0 bases. Per germline, CDR1 MNHEY and CDR2 SMNVEV (reference sequence). The CDR3 coding sequence is TGTGCCAGCAGTTTAGGGACTAGCTCCTACAATGAGCAGTTCTTC. Its protein product is CASSLGTSSYNEQFF.

The chain employs TRBV15 and TRBJ1-5; D call uncertain. This CDR3 contains 12 residues. Germline values: CDR1 LNHNV, CDR2 YYDKDF (reference sequence). V gave up 4 bases and J gave up 4 bases, with 5 bases separating them. The CDR3 DNA follows: TGTGCCACCAGCATCGGTAATCAGCCCCAGCATTTT. Translated, it gives CATSIGNQPQHF.

The CDR3: CASDTSGEFNEQFF. CDR3 DNA: TGCGCCAGCGATACTAGCGGCGAGTTCAATGAGCAGTTCTTC. The J gene is TRBJ2-1, the V gene TRBV10-1; TRBD2 agrees at 8 bases. The CDR3 is 14 amino acids. Trimming took 8 bases from V and 6 from J; bases not matched to a gene: 9. The germline V gene has CDR1 WNHNN and CDR2 SYGVQD (reference sequence).